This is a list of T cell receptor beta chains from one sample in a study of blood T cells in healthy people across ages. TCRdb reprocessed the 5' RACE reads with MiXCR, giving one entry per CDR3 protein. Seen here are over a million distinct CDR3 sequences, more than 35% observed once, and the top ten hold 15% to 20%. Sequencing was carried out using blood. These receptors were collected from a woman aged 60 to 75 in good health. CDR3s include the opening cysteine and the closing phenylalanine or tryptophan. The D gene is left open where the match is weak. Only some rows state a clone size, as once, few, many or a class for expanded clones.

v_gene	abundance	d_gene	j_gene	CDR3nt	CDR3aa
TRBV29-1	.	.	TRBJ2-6	TGCAGCGTTGATACGTCTGGGGCCAACGTCCTGACTTTC	CSVDTSGANVLTF
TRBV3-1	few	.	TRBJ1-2	TGTGCCAGCAGCCAAGGGCACTATGGCTACACCTTC	CASSQGHYGYTF
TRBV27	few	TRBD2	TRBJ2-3	TGTGCCAGTGCCCTAGCGGGAGCGCGGTTTGCAGATACGCAGTATTTT	CASALAGARFADTQYF
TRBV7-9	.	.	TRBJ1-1	TGTGCCAGCAGCTCAACGGTTGGAGGGGGCACTGAAGCTTTCTTT	CASSSTVGGGTEAFF
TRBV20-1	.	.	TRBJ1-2	TGCAGTGCTGCGGACGGATCCTATGGCTACACCTTC	CSAADGSYGYTF
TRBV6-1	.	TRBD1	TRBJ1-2	TGTGCCAGCACTGAAGGACAGGTAGTAAACTATGGCTACACCTTC	CASTEGQVVNYGYTF
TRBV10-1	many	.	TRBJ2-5	TGCGCCAGCAGTGATCCTCAAGAGACCCAGTACTTC	CASSDPQETQYF
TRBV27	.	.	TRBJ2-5	TGTGCCGGCAGTCCGACAGGTTACCAAGAGACCCAGTACTTC	CAGSPTGYQETQYF
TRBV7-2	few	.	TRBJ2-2	TGTGCCAGCAGCTTAGGACCGGGAGACACCGGGGAGCTGTTTTTT	CASSLGPGDTGELFF
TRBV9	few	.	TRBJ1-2	TGTGCCAGCAGCGGCAAGGGGTATGGCTACACCTTC	CASSGKGYGYTF
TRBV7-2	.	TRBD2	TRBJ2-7	TGTGGGTGCCTGGGACTAGCGGGGGTAACAGTCTACAATGAGCAGTACTTC	CGCLGLAGVTVYNEQYF
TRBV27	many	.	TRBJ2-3	TGTGCCAGCAGTTTAGTCAAGCTACGTGGGGATACGCAGTATTTT	CASSLVKLRGDTQYF
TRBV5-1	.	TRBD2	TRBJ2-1	TGCGCCAGCAGCTCCACCGGACTAGCGGGGAACCCCTACAATGAGCAGTTCTTC	CASSSTGLAGNPYNEQFF
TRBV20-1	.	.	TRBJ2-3	TGCAGTGCTAGACAGGGAGTCGGAGATACGCAGTATTTT	CSARQGVGDTQYF
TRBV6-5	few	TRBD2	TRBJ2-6	TGTGCCAGCAGTTACTCTGCGACTAGCGGCGGGGCCAACGTCCTGACTTTC	CASSYSATSGGANVLTF
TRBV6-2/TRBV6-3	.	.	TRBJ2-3	TGTGCCAGCAGTCACCACGGTGAAGATACGCAGTATTTT	CASSHHGEDTQYF
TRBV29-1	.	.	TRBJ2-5	TGCAGCGTTCCCGTGCGCGACGTTACCGGAGAGACCCAGTACTTC	CSVPVRDVTGETQYF
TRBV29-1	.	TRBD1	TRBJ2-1	TGCAGCGGGGAGACAGGGGCGCTCTACAATGAGCAGTTCTTC	CSGETGALYNEQFF
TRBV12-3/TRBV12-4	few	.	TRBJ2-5	TGTGCCAGCAGTTCGCCCCCACCAGGGACCCAGTACTTC	CASSSPPPGTQYF
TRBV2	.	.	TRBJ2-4	TGTGCCAGCAGTGATGTAGACCGCAAAAACATTCAGTACTTC	CASSDVDRKNIQYF
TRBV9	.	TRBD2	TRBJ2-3	TGTGCCAGCAGCGTCCGTTCCCTAGCGGGAGGAACAGATACGCAGTATTTT	CASSVRSLAGGTDTQYF
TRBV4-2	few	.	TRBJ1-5	TGTGCCAGCAGCCATAATCAGGATCAGCCCCAGCATTTT	CASSHNQDQPQHF
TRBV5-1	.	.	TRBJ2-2	TGCGCCAGCAGCCCCCTCTCCGTCACCGGGGAGCTGTTTTTT	CASSPLSVTGELFF
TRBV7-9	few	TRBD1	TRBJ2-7	TGTGCCAGCAGCATTTCCCGGGACAGCCTCTACGAGCAGTACTTC	CASSISRDSLYEQYF
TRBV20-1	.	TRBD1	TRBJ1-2	TGCAGTGTTAGCCCGGGGGGACAGGGAATGGGCTACACCTTC	CSVSPGGQGMGYTF
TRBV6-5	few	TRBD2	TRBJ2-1	TGTGCCAGCAGTTACCGCTTAAGGACTAGCGGGAGGAACAATGAGCAGTTCTTC	CASSYRLRTSGRNNEQFF
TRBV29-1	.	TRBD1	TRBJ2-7	TGCAGCGTTCGGCAGGGGGTCTACGAGCAGTACTTC	CSVRQGVYEQYF
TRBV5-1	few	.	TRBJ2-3	TGCGCCAGCAGCTTGGTTCAGAGAAGCACAGATACGCAGTATTTT	CASSLVQRSTDTQYF
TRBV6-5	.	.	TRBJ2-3	TGTGCCAGCAGTCAAAGGACAGTTAGCACAGATACGCAGTATTTT	CASSQRTVSTDTQYF
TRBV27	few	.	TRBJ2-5	TGTGCCAGCAGTTTAATCCCCCGTCAAGAGACCCAGTACTTC	CASSLIPRQETQYF
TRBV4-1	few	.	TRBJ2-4	TGCGCCAGCAGCCGCCTAAGCACACGACAAAACATTCAGTACTTC	CASSRLSTRQNIQYF
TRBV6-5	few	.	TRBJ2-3	TGTGCCAGCAGCCGCCGACTTGCTAGCACAGATACGCAGTATTTT	CASSRRLASTDTQYF
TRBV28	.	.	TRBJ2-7	TGTGCCAGCAGCCGACTGTACTACGAGCAGTACTTC	CASSRLYYEQYF